This T cell receptor beta chain was retrieved from a study of T cell responses to AZD1222 COVID-19 vaccine. The study's findings and limits: The peak T cell response came first, and repertoires were sampled only after it. The span of vaccine-associated CD4 TCRs extended across spike, with dominance at 160-218 and 743-854. Per reports, nearly half of all spike-specific TCRs target regions that are unmutated in variants.

This clone has a handful of counts. Its antigen is still unknown. Produced via immunoSEQ multiplex PCR; TCRdb's table is partial and in-frame only. The sample shows roughly 120,000 clones, around 82% of them seen only once. CDR3 size: 17 residues. V was cut by 5 bases and J by 3 bases, with 20 bases left in between. Germline V gene lookup returns CDR1 SGHVS and CDR2 FNYEAQ. The sequence came from an adult in good health. Here the sequenced sample was peripheral blood, taken on day 0 of AZD1222 vaccination. The chain employs TRBV7-6 and TRBJ1-5; D is unclear. CDR3 coding DNA: TGTGCCAGCAGCGCGGGCGCTAGACCTAGGGACAATCAGCCCCAGCATTTT. It codes for CASSAGARPRDNQPQHF.